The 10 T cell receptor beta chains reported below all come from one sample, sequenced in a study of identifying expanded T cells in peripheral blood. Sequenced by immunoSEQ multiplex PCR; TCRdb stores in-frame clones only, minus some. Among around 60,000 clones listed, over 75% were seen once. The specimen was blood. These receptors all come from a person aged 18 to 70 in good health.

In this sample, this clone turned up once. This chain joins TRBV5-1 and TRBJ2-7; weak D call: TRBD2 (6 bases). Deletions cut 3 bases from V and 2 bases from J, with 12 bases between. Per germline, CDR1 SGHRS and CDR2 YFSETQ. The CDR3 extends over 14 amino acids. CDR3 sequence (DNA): TGCGCCAGCAGCTGGGGGGAGGAACCCTACGAGCAGTACTTC. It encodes CASSWGEEPYEQYF.

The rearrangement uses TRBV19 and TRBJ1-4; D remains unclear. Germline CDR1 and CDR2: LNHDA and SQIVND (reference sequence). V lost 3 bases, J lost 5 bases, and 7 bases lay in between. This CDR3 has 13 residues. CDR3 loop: CASSIRQNEKLFF. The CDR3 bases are TGTGCCAGTAGTATTCGGCAGAATGAAAAACTGTTTTTT. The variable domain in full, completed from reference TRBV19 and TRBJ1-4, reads DGGITQSPKYLFRKEGQNVTLSCEQNLNHDAMYWYRQDPGQGLRLIYYSQIVNDFQKGDIAEGYSVSREKKESFPLTVTSAQKNPTAFYLCASSIRQNEKLFFGSGTQLSVL.

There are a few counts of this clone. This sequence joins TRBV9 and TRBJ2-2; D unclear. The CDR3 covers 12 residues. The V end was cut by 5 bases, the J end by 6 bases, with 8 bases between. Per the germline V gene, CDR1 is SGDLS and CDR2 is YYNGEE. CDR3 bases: TGTGCCAGCAGGGGATCGCCCGGGGAGCTGTTTTTT. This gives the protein CASRGSPGELFF.

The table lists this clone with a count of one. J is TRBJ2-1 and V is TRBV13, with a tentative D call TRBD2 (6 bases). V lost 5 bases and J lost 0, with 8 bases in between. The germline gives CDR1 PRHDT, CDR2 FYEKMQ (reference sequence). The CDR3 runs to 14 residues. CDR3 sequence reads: CASSGRNSYNEQFF. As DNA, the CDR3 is TGTGCCAGCAGCGGGAGGAACTCCTACAATGAGCAGTTCTTC.

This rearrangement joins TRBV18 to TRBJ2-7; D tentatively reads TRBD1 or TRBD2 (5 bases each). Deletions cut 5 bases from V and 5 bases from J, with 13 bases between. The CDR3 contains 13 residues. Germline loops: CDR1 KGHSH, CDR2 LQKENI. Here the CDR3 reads CASSSTGDHEQYF. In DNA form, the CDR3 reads TGTGCCAGCTCATCAACCGGGGACCACGAGCAGTACTTC. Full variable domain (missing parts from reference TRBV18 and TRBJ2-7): NAGVMQNPRHLVRRRGQEARLRCSPMKGHSHVYWYRQLPEEGLKFMVYLQKENIIDESGMPKERFSAEFPKEGPSILRIQQVVRGDSAAYFCASSSTGDHEQYFGPGTRLTVT.

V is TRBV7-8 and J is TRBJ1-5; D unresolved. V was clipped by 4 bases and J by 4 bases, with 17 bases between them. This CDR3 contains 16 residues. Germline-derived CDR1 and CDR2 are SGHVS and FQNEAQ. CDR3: CASSSVQTAPNQPQHF. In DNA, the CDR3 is TGTGCCAGCAGCTCCGTCCAAACGGCTCCTAATCAGCCCCAGCATTTT.

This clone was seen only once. The CDR3 DNA is TGTGCCAGCAGCATCAGACTTATTTCGGAGCAGTTCTTC. It yields the protein CASSIRLISEQFF. The V gene is TRBV7-8, the J gene TRBJ2-1; no definite D call. CDR3 length: 13 amino acids. Trimming removed 5 bases from V and 10 bases from J, with 15 bases in between. Germline V gene data show CDR1 as SGHVS and CDR2 as FQNEAQ.

The CDR3 sequence is CASSQDRGDGAFF. The CDR3 bases are TGCGCCAGCAGCCAAGATCGGGGGGACGGGGCTTTCTTT. The chain recombines TRBV4-3 with TRBJ1-1, with TRBD1 as a possible D gene (5 bases). Germline values: CDR1 LGHNA, CDR2 YSLEER. This CDR3 has 13 residues. Trimming took 0 bases from V and 11 from J, leaving 13 bases between them.

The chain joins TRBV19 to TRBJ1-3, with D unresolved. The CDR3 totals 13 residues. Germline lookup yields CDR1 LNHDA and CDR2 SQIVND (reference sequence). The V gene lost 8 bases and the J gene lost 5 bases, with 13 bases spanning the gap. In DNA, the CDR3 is TGTGCCAGTCAGCGCGGACCCCGAAACACCATATATTTT. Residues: CASQRGPRNTIYF. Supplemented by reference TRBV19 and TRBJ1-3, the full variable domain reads DGGITQSPKYLFRKEGQNVTLSCEQNLNHDAMYWYRQDPGQGLRLIYYSQIVNDFQKGDIAEGYSVSREKKESFPLTVTSAQKNPTAFYLCASQRGPRNTIYFGEGSWLTVV.

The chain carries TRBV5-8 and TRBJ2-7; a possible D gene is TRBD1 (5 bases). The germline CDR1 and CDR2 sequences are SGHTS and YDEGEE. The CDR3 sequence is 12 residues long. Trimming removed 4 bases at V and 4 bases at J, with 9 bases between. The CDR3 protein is CASSLRQYEQYV. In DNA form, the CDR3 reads TGTGCCAGCAGCCTTAGACAGTACGAGCAGTACGTC.